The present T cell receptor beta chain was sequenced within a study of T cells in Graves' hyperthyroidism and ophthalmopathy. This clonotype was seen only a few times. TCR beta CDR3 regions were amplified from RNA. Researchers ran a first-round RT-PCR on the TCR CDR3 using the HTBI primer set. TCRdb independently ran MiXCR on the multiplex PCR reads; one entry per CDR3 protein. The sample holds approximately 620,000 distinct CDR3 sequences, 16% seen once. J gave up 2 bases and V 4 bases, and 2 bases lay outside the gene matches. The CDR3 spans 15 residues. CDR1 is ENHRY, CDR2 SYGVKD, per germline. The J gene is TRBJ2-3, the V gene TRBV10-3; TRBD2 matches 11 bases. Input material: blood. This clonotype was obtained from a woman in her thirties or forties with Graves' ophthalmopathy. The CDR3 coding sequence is TGTGCCATCAGTGGACTAGCGGGAAACACAGATACGCAGTATTTT. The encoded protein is CAISGLAGNTDTQYF.